The 20 T cell receptor beta chains below were found in one sample sequenced in a study of T cell changes during pregnancy in multiple sclerosis. TCRdb keeps only in-frame clones here, not all; method: immunoSEQ multiplex PCR. This sample yields about 59,000 clones, of which roughly 94% are seen a single time; 2.5% to 3% belongs to the top ten. The input for sequencing was CD8+ T cells from peripheral blood mononuclear cells, taken after pregnancy. The receptors originated from a female donor with multiple sclerosis, enrolled in a pregnancy study.

The genes are TRBV6-5 and TRBJ2-7, with D possibly TRBD2 on 5 matching bases. The CDR3 totals 15 residues. Germline lookup yields CDR1 MNHEY and CDR2 SVGAGI. V was cut by 0 bases and J by 4 bases, with 13 bases left in between. The CDR3 DNA follows: TGTGCCAGCAGTTACTCTGGCCCCCGCGGGTACGAGCAGTACTTC. It is translated as CASSYSGPRGYEQYF.

This chain joins TRBV4-2 and TRBJ2-1; weak D call: TRBD1 (5 bases). Germline CDR1 is LGHNA and CDR2 is YNFKEQ. The CDR3 spans 15 residues. V was pared by 4 bases and J by 0 bases, with 10 bases between. DNA for the CDR3: TGTGCCAGCAGCCCGACAGTGAGCTCCTACAATGAGCAGTTCTTC. It encodes CASSPTVSSYNEQFF.

V usage is TRBV9 and J usage is TRBJ2-3, with D possibly being TRBD2 (6 bases). V was cut by 4 bases and J by 4 bases, with 22 bases left in between. In germline, CDR1 is SGDLS, CDR2 YYNGEE. CDR3 length equals 17 residues. The CDR3 nucleotides read TGTGCCAGCAGCCCGACTAGTCCTCTTGAATGGGCAGATACGCAGTATTTT. It specifies CASSPTSPLEWADTQYF.

This rearrangement joins TRBV7-6 to TRBJ2-1; a weak D match, TRBD1 (5 bases). Germline values: CDR1 SGHVS, CDR2 FNYEAQ. This CDR3 has 13 residues. Trimming took off 0 bases at V and 8 bases at J, with 8 bases between the two ends. In nucleotides, the CDR3 is TGTGCCAGCAGCTTAGCCTCCAGGGATGAGCAGTTCTTC. This encodes CASSLASRDEQFF. The full variable domain, rest sourced from reference TRBV7-6 and TRBJ2-1, is GAGVSQSPRYKVTKRGQDVALRCDPISGHVSLYWYRQALGQGPEFLTYFNYEAQQDKSGLPNDRFSAERPEGSISTLTIQRTEQRDSAMYRCASSLASRDEQFFGPGTRLTVL.

This clone is a singleton in its sample. The V gene is TRBV27, the J gene TRBJ2-5, with D tentatively TRBD1 (6 bases). The germline V gene encodes CDR1 MNHEY and CDR2 SMNVEV (reference sequence). V was pared by 4 bases and J by 2 bases, with 14 bases between. The CDR3 is 15 residues long. CDR3 coding DNA: TGTGCCAGCAGTTCTCTCACAGGGCCTCAAGAGACCCAGTACTTC. Amino acid sequence: CASSSLTGPQETQYF.

The J gene is TRBJ1-3, the V gene TRBV14; D is ambiguous. This CDR3 is 15 amino acids long. Trimming took off 4 bases at V and 0 bases at J, with 10 bases between the two ends. CDR1 is SGHDN and CDR2 is FVKESK in the germline V gene. This chain's CDR3 is CASSPDFYSGNTIYF. Written as DNA, the CDR3 is TGTGCCAGCAGCCCCGATTTCTACTCTGGAAACACCATATATTTT.

This sequence joins TRBV11-1 and TRBJ1-1; the match to TRBD1 covers 7 bases. Trimming took 5 bases from V and 4 from J; bases not matched to a gene: 7. The CDR3 consists of 14 residues. Looked up from germline, CDR1 is SGHAT and CDR2 is FQDESV (reference sequence). The DNA of the CDR3 is TGTGCCAGCAGCCCTTCGACAGGGAGCACTGAAGCTTTCTTT. Translated: CASSPSTGSTEAFF.

The chain carries TRBV29-1 and TRBJ1-1; D is uncertain. The CDR3 is 11 amino acids. V was trimmed by 0 bases and J by 7 bases, leaving 6 bases between them. Germline V gene sequence: CDR1 SQVTM, CDR2 ANQGSEA. The CDR3 nucleotides read TGCAGCGTTGAAGATTTCGGTGAAGCTTTCTTT. As protein: CSVEDFGEAFF.

Here the CDR3 DNA reads TGTGCCGCCCGTGCTAGCCCTGGCTCCTACAATGAGCAGTTCTTC. Amino acids: CAARASPGSYNEQFF. The chain has TRBV19 and TRBJ2-1, with a possible D match to TRBD2 (5 bases). The CDR3 runs to 15 residues. V shed 11 bases and J shed 0 bases, with 17 bases lying between them. Germline values: CDR1 LNHDA, CDR2 SQIVND (reference sequence). Supplemented by reference TRBV19 and TRBJ2-1, the full variable domain reads DGGITQSPKYLFRKEGQNVTLSCEQNLNHDAMYWYRQDPGQGLRLIYYSQIVNDFQKGDIAEGYSVSREKKESFPLTVTSAQKNPTAFYLCAARASPGSYNEQFFGPGTRLTVL.

This clone was counted a few times. The rearrangement uses TRBV30 and TRBJ1-1, with D possibly matching TRBD1 (6 bases). Germline CDR1 reads GTSNPN; CDR2 reads SVGIG (reference sequence). V was trimmed by 3 bases and J by 11 bases, leaving 16 bases between them. The CDR3 is 12 amino acids. CDR3 residues: CAWRRNREGAFF. The CDR3 region has the DNA TGTGCCTGGAGGAGGAACAGGGAAGGGGCTTTCTTT.

The chain links TRBV18 to TRBJ2-3, with D unresolved. Germline-derived CDR1 and CDR2 are KGHSH and LQKENI. This CDR3 has 12 amino acids. Trimming took 3 bases from V and 6 from J, leaving 7 bases between them. The CDR3 is CASSPRLDTQYF. The CDR3 DNA reads as TGTGCCAGCTCACCGCGACTTGATACGCAGTATTTT.

The genes are TRBV11-2 and TRBJ2-3, with D tentatively TRBD2 (5 bases). V was shortened by 2 bases and J by 5 bases, with 11 bases between the two germline ends. This CDR3 contains 14 residues. Germline lookup yields CDR1 SGHAT and CDR2 FQNNGV. The DNA of the CDR3 is TGTGCCAGCAGCTTAAGAGGGAGACGAGATACGCAGTATTTT. Protein: CASSLRGRRDTQYF.

The chain has TRBV2 and TRBJ2-7, with 8 bases identical to TRBD1. The CDR3 length is 13 residues. Germline loops: CDR1 SNHLY, CDR2 FYNNEI. The trim removed 9 bases at V and 2 bases at J, leaving 6 bases unmatched. The CDR3 DNA reads as TGTGCCAGGTCAGGGGGCGGAGCCTACGAGCAGTACTTC. Protein product: CARSGGGAYEQYF. The full variable domain, its missing parts supplied by reference TRBV2 and TRBJ2-7, is EPEVTQTPSHQVTQMGQEVILRCVPISNHLYFYWYRQILGQKVEFLVSFYNNEISEKSEIFDDQFSVERPDGSNFTLKIRSTKLEDSAMYFCARSGGGAYEQYFGPGTRLTVT.

This clone has just one count. The V gene is TRBV2, the J gene TRBJ1-2; D is perhaps TRBD1 (6 bases). CDR1 is SNHLY, CDR2 FYNNEI, per germline. V shed 6 bases and J shed 7 bases, with 12 bases lying between them. The CDR3 has 12 residues. CDR3 loop: CASSLGQSGYTF. The CDR3 DNA reads as TGTGCCAGCAGCCTCGGACAGAGTGGCTACACCTTC.

The CDR3 here is CASSQDPSTGETQYF. As DNA, the CDR3 is TGCGCCAGCAGCCAAGACCCCTCCACGGGGGAGACCCAGTACTTC. This chain connects TRBV4-1 to TRBJ2-5, with D perhaps matching TRBD2 (5 bases). The ends were cut back, 0 bases at V and 5 bases at J, with 13 bases in the middle. CDR1 and CDR2 from the germline V gene are MGHRA and YSYEKL. The CDR3 spans 15 residues.

By share, this clone ranks as medium-sized. The V and J genes are TRBV4-2 and TRBJ1-1, with 8 bases identical to TRBD1. Germline V gene lookup returns CDR1 LGHNA and CDR2 YNFKEQ. The CDR3 covers 15 residues. Trimming took 0 bases from V and 1 from J; bases not matched to a gene: 1. Here the CDR3 reads CASSQDGTGNTEAFF. The CDR3 nucleotides read TGTGCCAGCAGCCAAGATGGGACAGGGAACACTGAAGCTTTCTTT.

V usage is TRBV7-9 and J usage is TRBJ2-5; 8 bases fit TRBD1. The V gene's germline CDR1 is SEHNR and CDR2 FQNEAQ (reference sequence). CDR3 length: 15 amino acids. The J segment lost 5 bases and the V segment lost 2 bases, leaving 7 bases of the junction unmatched. The CDR3 DNA is TGTGCCAGCAGCTTATTCGCAGGGGGCGACGAGACCCAGTACTTC. Amino acids: CASSLFAGGDETQYF.

The chain is built from TRBV5-4 and TRBJ2-1; 11 bases map to TRBD1. Germline V lookup: CDR1 SGHNT, CDR2 YYREEE (reference sequence). CDR3 length: 16 amino acids. V lost 2 bases to trimming and J lost 2 bases; unmatched junction nucleotides: 3. CDR3 loop: CASSLTGQGAYNEQFF. CDR3 coding DNA: TGTGCCAGCAGCTTAACGGGACAGGGGGCCTACAATGAGCAGTTCTTC.

CDR3 DNA sequence: TGCGCCAGCAGTCCCTGGGGGGGGCGAGGCTACACCTTC. Its translation: CASSPWGGRGYTF. This rearrangement joins TRBV23-1 to TRBJ1-2; D is perhaps TRBD1 (6 bases). TRBV23-1 is given ORF status, its function remaining uncertain. Trimming took 4 bases from V and 8 from J, leaving 14 bases between them. This CDR3 has 13 amino acids.

The chain recombines TRBV27 with TRBJ1-4; TRBD1 matches 10 bases. Germline CDR1 is MNHEY and CDR2 is SMNVEV (reference sequence). V lost 2 bases and J lost 7; bases outside the gene matches: 4. The CDR3 contains 15 residues. The CDR3 region is CASSLRDRGSEKLFF. CDR3 in DNA: TGTGCCAGCAGTTTAAGGGACAGGGGTAGTGAAAAACTGTTTTTT.